This note documents a single T cell receptor (beta chain) sequence. The CDR3 sequence is 16 residues long. The V gene lost 4 bases and the J gene lost 0 bases, with 16 bases spanning the gap. Germline V gene sequence: CDR1 SGHRS, CDR2 YFSETQ. The data are from a study of patients and donors after allogeneic stem cell transplantation. MiXCR was run by TCRdb on the RT-PCR reads, yielding one entry per CDR3 protein. The sample lists approximately 150,000 distinct CDR3 sequences, roughly 35% occurring once. This clonotype was obtained from a human donor who was either an allogeneic HSCT recipient or a stem cell or donor lymphocyte infusion donor (not recorded which). It is not recorded whose cells these are; they may come from a transplant donor. Sequencing used blood, either unsorted or a sorted T cell fraction (not recorded which). The chain couples TRBV5-1 to TRBJ2-5; D may be TRBD2 (6 bases). Here the CDR3 DNA reads TGCGCCAGCAGCCTGCCGGGAGCCACGTACCAAGAGACCCAGTACTTC. Translating gives CASSLPGATYQETQYF.